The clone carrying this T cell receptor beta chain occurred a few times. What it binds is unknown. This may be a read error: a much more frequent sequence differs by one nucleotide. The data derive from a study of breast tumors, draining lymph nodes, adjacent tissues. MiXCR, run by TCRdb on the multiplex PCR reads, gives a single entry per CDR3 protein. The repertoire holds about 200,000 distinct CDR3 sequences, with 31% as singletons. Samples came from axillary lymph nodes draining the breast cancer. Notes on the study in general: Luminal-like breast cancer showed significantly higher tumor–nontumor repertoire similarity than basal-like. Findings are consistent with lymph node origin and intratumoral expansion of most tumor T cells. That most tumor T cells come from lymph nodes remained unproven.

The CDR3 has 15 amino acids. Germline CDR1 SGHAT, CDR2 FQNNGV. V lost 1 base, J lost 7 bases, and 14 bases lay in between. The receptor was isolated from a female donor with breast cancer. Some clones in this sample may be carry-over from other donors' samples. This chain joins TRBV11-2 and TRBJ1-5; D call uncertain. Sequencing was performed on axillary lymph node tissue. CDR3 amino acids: CASSLGGGPGQPQHF. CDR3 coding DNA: TGTGCCAGCAGCTTAGGTGGCGGCCCGGGCCAGCCCCAGCATTTT.